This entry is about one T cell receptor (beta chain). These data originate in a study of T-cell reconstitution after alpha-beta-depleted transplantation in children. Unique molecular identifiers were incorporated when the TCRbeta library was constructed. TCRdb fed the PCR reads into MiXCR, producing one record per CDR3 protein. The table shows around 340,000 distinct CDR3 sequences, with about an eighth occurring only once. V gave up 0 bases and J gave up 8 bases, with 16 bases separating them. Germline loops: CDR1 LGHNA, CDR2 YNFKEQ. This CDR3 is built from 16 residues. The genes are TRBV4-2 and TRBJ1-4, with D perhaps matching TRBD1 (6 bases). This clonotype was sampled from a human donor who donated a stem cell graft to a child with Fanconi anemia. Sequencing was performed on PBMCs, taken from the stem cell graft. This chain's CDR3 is CASSQDQAGEEEKLFF. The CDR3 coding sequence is TGTGCCAGCAGCCAAGATCAGGCAGGGGAAGAAGAAAAACTGTTTTTT.